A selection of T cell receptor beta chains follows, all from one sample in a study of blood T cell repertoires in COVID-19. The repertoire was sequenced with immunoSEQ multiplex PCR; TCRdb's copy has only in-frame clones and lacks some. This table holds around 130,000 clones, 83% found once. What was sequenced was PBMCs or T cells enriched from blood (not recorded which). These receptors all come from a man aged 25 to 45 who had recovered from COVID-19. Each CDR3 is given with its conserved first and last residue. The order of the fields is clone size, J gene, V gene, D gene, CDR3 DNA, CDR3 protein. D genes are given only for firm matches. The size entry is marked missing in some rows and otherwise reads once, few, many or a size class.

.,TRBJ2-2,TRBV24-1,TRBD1,TGTGCCACCAGTAGGTCAGGGGGCGGCGGGGAGCTGTTTTTT,CATSRSGGGGELFF
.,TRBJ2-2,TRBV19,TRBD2,TGTGCCAGTATCCCTGCGAGCGGGGGGGCCGGAGGGGAGCTGTTTTTT,CASIPASGGAGGELFF
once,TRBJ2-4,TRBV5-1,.,TGCGCCAGCAGCTTGGGAGACAGTAAAAACATTCAGTACTTC,CASSLGDSKNIQYF
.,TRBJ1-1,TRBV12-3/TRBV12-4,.,TGTGCCACCACCCTTAGCCTGGACACTGAAGCTTTCTTT,CATTLSLDTEAFF
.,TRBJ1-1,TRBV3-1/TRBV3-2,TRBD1,TGTGCCAGCAGCTATCGAGGGGGCGACACTGAAGCTTTCTTT,CASSYRGGDTEAFF
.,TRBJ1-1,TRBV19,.,TGTGCCAGTAGTGGGAGACATGCCAACACTGAAGCTTTCTTT,CASSGRHANTEAFF
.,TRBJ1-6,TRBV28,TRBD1,TGTGCCAGCAGTTCGACGGACAGGGGGCTCCTGTCCCTCCACTTT,CASSSTDRGLLSLHF
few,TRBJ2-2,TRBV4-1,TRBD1,TGCGCCAGCAGCCAAGGTCCAGGACAGGGCCCTCTGAACACCGGGGAGCTGTTTTTT,CASSQGPGQGPLNTGELFF
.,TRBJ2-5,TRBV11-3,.,TGTGCCAGCAGCTTAGATGGTGGCACCTCGACCCAGTACTTC,CASSLDGGTSTQYF
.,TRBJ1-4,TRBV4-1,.,TGCGCCAGCAGCCCGGTCCGTCGCCCGACTAATGAAAAACTGTTTTTT,CASSPVRRPTNEKLFF
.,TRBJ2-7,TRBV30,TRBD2,TGTGCCTGGAGTGTGGGAGGGGATTTACACGAGCAGTACTTC,CAWSVGGDLHEQYF
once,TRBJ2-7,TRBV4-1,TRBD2,TGCGCCAGCAGCCAAGATCGACTAGCGGGAGGATCCTACGAGCAGTACTTC,CASSQDRLAGGSYEQYF
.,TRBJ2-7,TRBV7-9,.,TGTGCCAGCAGCTCGACTTACGAGCAGTACTTC,CASSSTYEQYF
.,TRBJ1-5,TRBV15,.,TGTGCCACCAGCAGAGGTTTCGGAGCCTTCAATCAGCCCCAGCATTTT,CATSRGFGAFNQPQHF